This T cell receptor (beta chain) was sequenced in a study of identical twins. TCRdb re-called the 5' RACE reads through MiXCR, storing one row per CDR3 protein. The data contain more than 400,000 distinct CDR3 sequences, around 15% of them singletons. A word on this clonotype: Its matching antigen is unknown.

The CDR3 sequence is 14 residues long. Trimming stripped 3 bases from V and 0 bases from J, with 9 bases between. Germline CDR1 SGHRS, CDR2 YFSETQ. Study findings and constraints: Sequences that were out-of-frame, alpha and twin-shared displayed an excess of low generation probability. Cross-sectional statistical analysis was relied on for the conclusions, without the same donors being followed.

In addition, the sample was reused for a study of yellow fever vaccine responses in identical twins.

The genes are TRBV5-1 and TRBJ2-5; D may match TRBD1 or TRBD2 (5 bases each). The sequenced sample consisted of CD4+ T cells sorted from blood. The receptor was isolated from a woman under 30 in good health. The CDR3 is CASSSGPYQETQYF. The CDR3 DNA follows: TGCGCCAGCAGCTCGGGACCGTACCAAGAGACCCAGTACTTC.